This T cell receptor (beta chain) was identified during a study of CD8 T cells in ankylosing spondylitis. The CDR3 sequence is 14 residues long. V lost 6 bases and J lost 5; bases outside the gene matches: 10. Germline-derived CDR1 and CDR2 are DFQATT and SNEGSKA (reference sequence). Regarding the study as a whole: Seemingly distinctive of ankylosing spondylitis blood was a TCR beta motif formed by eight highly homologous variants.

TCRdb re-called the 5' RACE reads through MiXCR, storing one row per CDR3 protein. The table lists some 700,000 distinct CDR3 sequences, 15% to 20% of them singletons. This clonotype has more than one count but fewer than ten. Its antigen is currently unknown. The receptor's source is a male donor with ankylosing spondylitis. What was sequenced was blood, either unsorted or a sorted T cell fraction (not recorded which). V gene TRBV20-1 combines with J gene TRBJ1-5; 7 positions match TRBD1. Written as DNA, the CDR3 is TGCAGTGCAGACCGACAGGGTGGGGATCAGCCCCAGCATTTT. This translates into CSADRQGGDQPQHF.